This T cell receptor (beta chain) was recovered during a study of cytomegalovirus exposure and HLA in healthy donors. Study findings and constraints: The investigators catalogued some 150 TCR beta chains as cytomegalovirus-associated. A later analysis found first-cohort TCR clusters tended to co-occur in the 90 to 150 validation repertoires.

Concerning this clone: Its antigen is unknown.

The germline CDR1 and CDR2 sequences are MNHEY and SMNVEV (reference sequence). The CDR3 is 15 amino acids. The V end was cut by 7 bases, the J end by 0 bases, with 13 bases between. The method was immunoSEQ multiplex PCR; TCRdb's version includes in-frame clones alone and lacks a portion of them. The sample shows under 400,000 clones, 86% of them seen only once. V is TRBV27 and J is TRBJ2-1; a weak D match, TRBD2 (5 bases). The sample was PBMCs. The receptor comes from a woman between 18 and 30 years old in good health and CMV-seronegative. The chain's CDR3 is CASISLGLSYNEQFF. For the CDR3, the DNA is TGTGCCAGCATCTCTTTAGGACTCTCCTACAATGAGCAGTTCTTC.